Following are 2 T cell receptor beta chains from one sample sequenced in a study of T cell responses to AZD1222 COVID-19 vaccine. Here immunoSEQ multiplex PCR was the method, and the copy in TCRdb shows in-frame clones only, minus some. The sample lists about 110,000 clones; roughly four fifths were seen once. Sequencing was performed on peripheral blood, taken on day 0 of AZD1222 vaccination. The source is an adult in good health.

The chain couples TRBV7-2 to TRBJ1-2; D possibly corresponds to TRBD1 (6 bases). CDR1 and CDR2 from the germline V gene are SGHTA and FQGNSA. This CDR3 spans 14 amino acids. The V and J ends lost 5 bases and 3 bases respectively, with 13 bases between them. The CDR3 DNA reads TGTGCCAGCAGCCCCTACAGGGACGACTATGGCTACACCTTC. Its protein product is CASSPYRDDYGYTF.

V gene TRBV4-3 combines with J gene TRBJ2-7; D call uncertain. The V end lost 3 bases, the J end lost 0 bases, and 12 bases lay between the germline ends. Germline CDR1 is LGHNA and CDR2 is YSLEER. The CDR3 consists of 15 residues. The CDR3 region has the DNA TGCGCCAGCAGCCAGACACACGGAAGCTCCTACGAGCAGTACTTC. As protein: CASSQTHGSSYEQYF.